This TCR beta chain was captured in a study of identical twins. Study findings and constraints: Insertions were reduced in abundant cord blood beta clonotypes but not in memory repertoires. Weaker excess twin sharing was observed in beta out-of-frame sequences.

After template switching added a universal primer site, the resulting cDNA carried unique molecular identifiers. One entry per CDR3 protein, called by TCRdb with MiXCR from the 5' RACE reads. The table includes about 660,000 distinct CDR3 sequences, over 8.5% detected once. About this clonotype: Its antigen is still unknown.

This same sample was also taken into another study, of yellow fever vaccine responses in identical twins.

This clonotype originated in a woman aged 18-29 years in good health. Sequencing input: PBMCs.

CDR3 loop: CASSLAQGFSYEQYF. The CDR3 coding sequence is TGTGCCAGCAGCTTAGCTCAGGGGTTCTCCTACGAGCAGTACTTC. The J gene is TRBJ2-7, the V gene TRBV11-2, with TRBD1 as a possible D gene (6 bases). V lost 1 base to trimming and J lost 0 bases, with 10 bases between them. Germline-derived CDR1 and CDR2 are SGHAT and FQNNGV. The CDR3 length is 15 residues.